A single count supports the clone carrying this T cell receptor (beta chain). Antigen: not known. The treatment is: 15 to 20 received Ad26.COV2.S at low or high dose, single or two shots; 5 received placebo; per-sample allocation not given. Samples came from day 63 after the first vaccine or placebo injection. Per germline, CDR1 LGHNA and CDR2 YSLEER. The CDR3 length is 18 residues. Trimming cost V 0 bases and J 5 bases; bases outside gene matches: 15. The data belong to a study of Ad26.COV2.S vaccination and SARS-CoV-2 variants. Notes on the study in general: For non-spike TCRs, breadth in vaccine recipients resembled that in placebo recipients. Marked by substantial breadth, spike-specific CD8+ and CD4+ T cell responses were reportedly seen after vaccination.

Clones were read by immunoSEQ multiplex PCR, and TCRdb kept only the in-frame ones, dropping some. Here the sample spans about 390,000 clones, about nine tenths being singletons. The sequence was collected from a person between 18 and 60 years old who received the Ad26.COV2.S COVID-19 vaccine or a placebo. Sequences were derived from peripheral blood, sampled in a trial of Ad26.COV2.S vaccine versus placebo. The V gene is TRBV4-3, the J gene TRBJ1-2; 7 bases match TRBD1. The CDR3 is CASSQENHPDRVGYGYTF. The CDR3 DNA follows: TGCGCCAGCAGCCAAGAGAACCACCCTGACAGGGTAGGGTATGGCTACACCTTC.